The sample holds a few counts of the clone carrying this T cell receptor beta chain. This entry belongs to a study of T-cell memory formation after mild COVID-19. The V and J ends lost 5 bases and 2 bases respectively, with 9 bases between them. The germline V gene has CDR1 SGHTA and CDR2 FQGNSA. The CDR3 loop spans 14 amino acids. MiXCR, applied by TCRdb to the 5' RACE reads, yields one record per CDR3 protein. The sample holds 500,000 to 650,000 distinct CDR3 sequences, about 22% seen once. The clonotype comes from an adult woman who had mild COVID-19 (a few samples of this study predate the infection). Cell type and time point are not known. The chain uses TRBV7-2 and TRBJ2-2; D gene unclear. The specimen was PBMCs or a T cell subset sorted from them (not recorded which). CDR3 nucleotides: TGTGCCAGCAGCCGCCATCCTAACACCGGGGAGCTGTTTTTT. Protein product: CASSRHPNTGELFF.